This T cell receptor (beta chain) stems from a study of tumor-infiltrating lymphocytes in primary liver carcinoma. On the study more broadly: Yields of productive TCRbeta reads ranged from roughly 3.5 to 7.13 million per sample and were similar across tissue types.

Bulk tissue was left unsorted, and RNA and DNA were co-extracted from about 20-30 mg of it. The proportion of viable tumor cells exceeded 80% in every tumor sample. This clonotype was picked up many times. Total RNA (around 510 ng) served as template for TCR beta cDNA synthesis primed by a constant-region primer. ARM-PCR was slightly modified, and three nested multiplex PCR rounds with it gave rise to the TCR beta libraries. TCRdb processed the multiplex PCR reads anew with MiXCR; each CDR3 protein has one entry. The sample includes tens of thousands of distinct CDR3 sequences, approximately 73% seen only once; the top ten take 19%. Sequenced: liver tumor tissue from sampling region 2. Subset indicated: tumor region T2, inferior pole. The clonotype comes from a man aged 35 to 55 with primary liver carcinoma and hepatitis B virus infection.

CDR3 nucleotides: TGCGCCAGCAGCCAGGATTATCGACAGGGGCGGATCTATGGCTACACCTTC. Amino acid sequence: CASSQDYRQGRIYGYTF. This chain connects TRBV4-3 to TRBJ1-2, with TRBD1 identical over 8 bases. V trimming: 3 bases; J trimming: 4 bases; junction bases outside the gene matches: 13. Germline loops: CDR1 LGHNA, CDR2 YSLEER. The CDR3 runs 17 residues.